The 20 T cell receptor beta chains presented below share a single source sample, sequenced in a study of blood T cell repertoires in COVID-19. The protocol was immunoSEQ multiplex PCR, while the TCRdb copy is restricted to in-frame clones and leaves out a portion. Of under 200,000 clones in the sample, about 88% were seen once. The sequencing sample was made of peripheral blood. These receptors all come from a man younger than 30 with acute or convalescent COVID-19.

This chain joins TRBV10-3 and TRBJ2-1; 7 nucleotides line up with TRBD1. This CDR3 is built from 15 residues. V lost 10 bases, J lost 2 bases, and 11 bases stayed unmatched. CDR1 is ENHRY, CDR2 SYGVKD, per germline. The CDR3 is CATIDRAGAYNEQFF. CDR3 nucleotides: TGTGCCACGATCGACAGGGCCGGGGCCTACAATGAGCAGTTCTTC.

The chain combines TRBV11-2 with TRBJ1-1, with D unresolved. Trimming shortened V by 1 base and J by 1 base, and 10 bases separated the two germline ends. Germline CDR1 is SGHAT and CDR2 is FQNNGV. This CDR3 is built from 15 residues. The CDR3 here is CASSLAFGKNTEAFF. CDR3 DNA: TGTGCCAGCAGCTTAGCTTTCGGTAAGAACACTGAAGCTTTCTTT.

V and J are TRBV7-6 and TRBJ2-1; 11 bases agree with TRBD2. The CDR3 is 19 amino acids. Germline values: CDR1 SGHVS, CDR2 FNYEAQ. V was pared by 3 bases and J by 0 bases, with 10 bases of the junction left unmatched. CDR3 sequence reads: CASSFGLAGYTSSYNEQFF. Written as DNA, the CDR3 is TGTGCCAGCAGCTTCGGACTAGCGGGTTATACTAGCTCCTACAATGAGCAGTTCTTC.

Concerning this clone itself: The identical CDR3 is also encoded by other nucleotide sequences in the sample. The chain joins TRBV5-1 to TRBJ2-1; 11 bases map to TRBD2. The V and J ends lost 4 bases and 6 bases, in that order; junction bases with no gene match: 9. Germline V gene lookup returns CDR1 SGHRS and CDR2 YFSETQ. This CDR3 spans 16 amino acids. Here the CDR3 reads CASSLVLAGGGNEQFF. The CDR3 region has the DNA TGCGCCAGCAGCCTAGTTCTAGCGGGGGGAGGCAATGAGCAGTTCTTC.

The chain has TRBV11-2 and TRBJ2-1, with TRBD2 identical over 7 bases. CDR1 is SGHAT and CDR2 is FQNNGV in the germline V gene. After removal of 1 base from V and 2 bases from J, the junction contained 2 bases not matched to a gene. This CDR3 region has 15 residues. The DNA of the CDR3 is TGTGCCAGCAGCTTAGGAGCGGGGCCCTACAATGAGCAGTTCTTC. Amino acids: CASSLGAGPYNEQFF.

The chain couples TRBV30 to TRBJ1-2; D call uncertain. The V end was cut by 8 bases, the J end by 6 bases, with 16 bases between. Germline V CDR1 and CDR2: GTSNPN, SVGIG (reference sequence). The CDR3 runs to 12 residues. CDR3 in DNA: TGTGCCCAAACCCGGGTCCGGGATGGCTACACCTTC. Amino acids: CAQTRVRDGYTF.

This clone was seen just once. The rearrangement uses TRBV12-5 and TRBJ1-6; a weak D match, TRBD1 (6 bases). The germline CDR1 and CDR2 sequences are LGHNT and FRNRAP. This CDR3 spans 15 amino acids. Deletions cut 1 base from V and 10 bases from J, with 14 bases between. The CDR3, as DNA: TGTGCTAGTGGTTTGGAGGCGGGGGGCCGATCACCCCTCCACTTT. Protein sequence: CASGLEAGGRSPLHF.

This clone has only one observation. The J gene is TRBJ1-4, the V gene TRBV9; 8 bases line up with TRBD1. The junction had 3 bases not matched to a gene; V was cut back by 3 bases and J by 8 bases. The CDR3 runs to 13 residues. CDR1 is SGDLS, CDR2 YYNGEE, per germline. Here the CDR3 reads CASSGTGNEKLFF. The CDR3 DNA is TGTGCCAGCAGCGGGACAGGGAACGAAAAACTGTTTTTT.

The chain employs TRBV18 and TRBJ2-7; TRBD1 matches 8 bases. The V and J ends lost 3 bases and 1 base, in that order; junction bases with no gene match: 5. Per the germline V gene, CDR1 is KGHSH and CDR2 is LQKENI. The CDR3 runs 15 residues. This CDR3 is CASSPGQASSYEQYF. The CDR3 region has the DNA TGTGCCAGCTCACCGGGACAGGCATCGTCCTACGAGCAGTACTTC.

This sequence joins TRBV30 and TRBJ1-1; a weak D match, TRBD1 (5 bases). The CDR3 covers 10 residues. Germline loops: CDR1 GTSNPN, CDR2 SVGIG (reference sequence). V lost 4 bases and J lost 6, with 6 bases in between. The DNA for the CDR3 is TGTGCCTGGAAGGGGTCTGAAGCTTTCTTT. Amino acid sequence: CAWKGSEAFF.

J is TRBJ2-1 and V is TRBV5-1; D possibly corresponds to TRBD1 (6 bases). In germline, CDR1 is SGHRS, CDR2 YFSETQ. The CDR3 runs 15 residues. The ends were cut back, 4 bases at V and 4 bases at J, with 15 bases in the middle. This CDR3 is CASSGIGQGYNEQFF. The CDR3 coding sequence is TGCGCCAGCAGCGGCATAGGCCAGGGGTACAATGAGCAGTTCTTC.

The chain links TRBV5-8 to TRBJ1-1, with D possibly being TRBD1 (6 bases). V lost 2 bases, J lost 4 bases, and 9 bases lay in between. Germline V gene sequence: CDR1 SGHTS, CDR2 YDEGEE. The CDR3 runs to 13 residues. CDR3 DNA sequence: TGTGCCAGCAGCTTACAGGGTCCCACTGAAGCTTTCTTT. Translation gives CASSLQGPTEAFF. The full variable domain, its missing parts supplied by reference TRBV5-8 and TRBJ1-1, is EAGVTQSPTHLIKTRGQQATLRCSPISGHTSVYWYQQALGLGLQFLLWYDEGEERNRGNFPPRFSGRQFPNYSSELNVNALELEDSALYLCASSLQGPTEAFFGQGTRLTVV.

CDR3 nucleotides: TGTGCCAGCAGCTTGGTCACGGAGAATAGCAATCAGCCCCAGCATTTT. It specifies CASSLVTENSNQPQHF. The chain has TRBV5-4 and TRBJ1-5; D is ambiguous. Germline V gives CDR1 SGHNT, CDR2 YYREEE (reference sequence). V gave up 0 bases and J gave up 0 bases, with 10 bases separating them. This CDR3 contains 16 residues.

The chain recombines TRBV19 with TRBJ1-1; 8 bases align to TRBD1. The germline gives CDR1 LNHDA, CDR2 SQIVND (reference sequence). There are 13 residues in the CDR3. V was pared by 4 bases and J by 4 bases, with 2 bases of the junction left unmatched. CDR3 bases: TGTGCCAGTAGTAAACAGGGGGGCACTGAAGCTTTCTTT. Translation: CASSKQGGTEAFF.

This clone was seen a few times. The chain carries TRBV28 and TRBJ1-6; no clear D. CDR1 and CDR2 (germline): MDHEN, SYDVKM. V dropped 4 bases and J dropped 0 bases, with 7 bases sitting between them. The length of the CDR3 is 15 residues. In nucleotides, the CDR3 is TGTGCCAGCAGTTGGGCAGCCTCCTATAATTCACCCCTCCACTTT. It is translated as CASSWAASYNSPLHF.

This clone was picked up one time. The rearrangement uses TRBV4-1 and TRBJ1-3; a weak D match, TRBD1 (5 bases). Trimming cost V 0 bases and J 2 bases, with 8 bases left between them. CDR1 is MGHRA, CDR2 YSYEKL, per germline. CDR3 length: 15 residues. This CDR3 reads CASSQDREAGNTIYF. The CDR3 DNA reads as TGCGCCAGCAGCCAAGACAGGGAGGCTGGAAACACCATATATTTT.

The rearrangement links TRBV29-1 to TRBJ1-5; unclear D gene. The CDR3 totals 13 residues. Looked up from germline, CDR1 is SQVTM and CDR2 is ANQGSEA. V dropped 4 bases and J dropped 0 bases, with 7 bases sitting between them. CDR3 coding DNA: TGCAGCGTTGGGCATGATAGCAATCAGCCCCAGCATTTT. It specifies CSVGHDSNQPQHF.

This chain connects TRBV9 to TRBJ2-1; 7 bases line up with TRBD2. The CDR3 has 15 residues. V lost 2 bases, J lost 8 bases, and 10 bases stayed unmatched. Per germline, CDR1 SGDLS and CDR2 YYNGEE. CDR3 nucleotides: TGTGCCAGCAGCGTCGGGACTACCCCGGGACATGAGCAGTTCTTC. Translation gives CASSVGTTPGHEQFF.

The J gene is TRBJ1-2, the V gene TRBV30; D is perhaps TRBD1 (6 bases). Per the germline V gene, CDR1 is GTSNPN and CDR2 is SVGIG (reference sequence). V shed 4 bases and J shed 4 bases, with 19 bases lying between them. This CDR3 has 15 residues. This CDR3 reads CAWNNPGDVIYGYTF. As DNA, the CDR3 is TGTGCCTGGAATAATCCAGGGGACGTCATCTATGGCTACACCTTC.

The chain recombines TRBV19 with TRBJ1-2, with D tentatively TRBD1 (5 bases). Per germline, CDR1 LNHDA and CDR2 SQIVND (reference sequence). Between the trimmed V and J ends, which lost 3 bases and 6 bases, there was a span of 11 bases. CDR3 length: 13 amino acids. DNA of the CDR3: TGTGCCAGTAGTATTTGGGGCAGGAATGGCTACACCTTC. It specifies CASSIWGRNGYTF.